This TCR beta chain was captured in a study of T cell changes during pregnancy in multiple sclerosis. The assay was immunoSEQ multiplex PCR, and TCRdb's table has in-frame clones only and misses some. The table includes about 40,000 clones, around 90% detected once. Germline V gene lookup returns CDR1 SGHTS and CDR2 YDEGEE. The junction had 7 bases not matched to a gene; V was cut back by 4 bases and J by 1 base. This CDR3 has 16 residues. The J gene is TRBJ2-2, the V gene TRBV5-8; TRBD2 matches at 7 bases. This sequence was found in a female donor in good health, enrolled as a control in a pregnancy study. Sample: peripheral blood, taken in the first trimester of pregnancy. CDR3 protein: CASSPLTSKNTGELFF. CDR3 bases: TGTGCCAGCAGCCCCTTGACTAGCAAGAACACCGGGGAGCTGTTTTTT.